This TCR beta chain was documented in a study of blood T cell repertoires in COVID-19. Study details: The United States, Italy and Spain provided the acute and convalescent COVID-19 samples. PBMCs, B-cell-depleted T cells, or T cells were the source of the cDNA or gDNA that made up the material.

V lost 4 bases to trimming and J lost 4 bases, with 11 bases between them. The CDR3 length is 15 residues. Germline CDR1 and CDR2: MNHEY and SMNVEV (reference sequence). Authors' analysis steps: Estimated nucleated cell counts came from reference gene primer amplification. Sequencing was performed with immunoSEQ multiplex PCR; in TCRdb, only in-frame clones are kept and a portion is missing. The DNA was the basis for D and trimming; V, J and clone size are from that table. The top ten hold over 1.2% of the sample, which has a few hundred thousand clones, roughly 84% seen once. The receptor's source is a woman aged 40-49 years who had recovered from COVID-19. The chain combines TRBV27 with TRBJ1-6; D gene unclear. The sequencing input was peripheral blood. Written as DNA, the CDR3 is TGTGCCAGCAGTTCCGACGACGGGTATAATTCACCCCTCCACTTT. Residues: CASSSDDGYNSPLHF.